Following are 29 T cell receptor beta chains from one sample sequenced in a study of CD8+ T cells in alopecia areata. Reverse transcription of extracted RNA yielded cDNA, which provided the sequencing template. Using immunoSEQ multiplex PCR, the repertoire was profiled, and TCRdb retains in-frame clones only, with some absent. The sample contains around 120,000 clones, over 60% of which appear only once. Input material: CD4+ T cells sorted from blood. These receptors were collected from a human donor in good health.

CDR3 region: CSVGAAWGEQYF. In nucleotides, the CDR3 is TGCAGCGTTGGGGCAGCGTGGGGCGAGCAGTACTTC. The genes are TRBV29-1 and TRBJ2-7, with D hard to call. Germline V gives CDR1 SQVTM, CDR2 ANQGSEA. This CDR3 has 12 residues. Deletions cut 4 bases from V and 6 bases from J, with 13 bases between.

This sequence joins TRBV14 and TRBJ1-4; 7 bases align to TRBD1. CDR3 length: 13 amino acids. V shed 5 bases, J shed 3 bases, and the junction held 0 bases outside the gene matches. Germline V gives CDR1 SGHDN, CDR2 FVKESK. The CDR3 coding sequence is TGTGCCAGCAGCGGGACAGCTAATGAAAAACTGTTTTTT. Its translation: CASSGTANEKLFF.

The chain employs TRBV5-4 and TRBJ2-3; TRBD2 matches at 14 bases. Trimming removed 4 bases from V and 4 bases from J; junction bases left unmatched: 8. This CDR3 is 17 amino acids long. The germline gives CDR1 SGHNT, CDR2 YYREEE (reference sequence). CDR3 sequence (DNA): TGTGCCAGCAGCCAAAGACTAGCGGGGGGGCCCGCAGATACGCAGTATTTT. The encoded protein is CASSQRLAGGPADTQYF.

V usage is TRBV11-3 and J usage is TRBJ2-7; D is uncertain. V was cut by 5 bases and J by 6 bases, with 17 bases left in between. The CDR3 covers 14 residues. The germline gives CDR1 SGHNT, CDR2 YENEEA. In DNA form, the CDR3 reads TGTGCCAGCAGCCCACACCCCGCGACCTCCGAGCAGTACTTC. This translates into CASSPHPATSEQYF.

This chain links TRBV6-6 with TRBJ1-1, with D maybe TRBD1 (5 bases). This CDR3 has 12 amino acids. Germline loops: CDR1 MNHNY, CDR2 SVGAGI (reference sequence). Trimming took 8 bases from V and 6 from J, leaving 13 bases between them. CDR3 residues: CASHSRGAEAFF. Written as DNA, the CDR3 is TGTGCCAGCCATTCACGAGGGGCTGAAGCTTTCTTT.

The chain joins TRBV5-4 to TRBJ2-7; D possibly uses TRBD1 or TRBD2 (5 bases each). Trimming removed 4 bases at V and 2 bases at J, with 13 bases between. The germline gives CDR1 SGHNT, CDR2 YYREEE (reference sequence). The CDR3 spans 14 residues. The CDR3 loop is CASSRRDGTYEQYF. CDR3 DNA sequence: TGTGCCAGCAGCCGCCGGGACGGTACCTACGAGCAGTACTTC.

This sequence joins TRBV2 and TRBJ1-1, with D possibly matching TRBD1 (6 bases). The CDR3 contains 13 residues. CDR1 is SNHLY, CDR2 FYNNEI, per germline. V was cut by 6 bases and J by 1 base, with 9 bases left in between. The CDR3 sequence: CASSGTRNTEAFF. The CDR3 nucleotides are TGTGCCAGCAGCGGGACAAGGAACACTGAAGCTTTCTTT.

The sample holds a few counts of this clone. The chain couples TRBV7-9 to TRBJ2-3; no clear D. V was trimmed by 8 bases and J by 0 bases, leaving 6 bases between them. CDR1 SEHNR and CDR2 FQNEAQ come from the germline V gene (reference sequence). The CDR3 is 12 amino acids. The DNA for the CDR3 is TGTGCCAGCGGGCAGAGCACAGATACGCAGTATTTT. Its translation is CASGQSTDTQYF.

In this sample, this clone turned up a few times. The gene calls are TRBV11-3 and TRBJ2-1; 13 bases line up with TRBD2. CDR1 is SGHNT and CDR2 is YENEEA in the germline V gene. V lost 4 bases to trimming and J lost 10 bases; unmatched junction nucleotides: 10. The CDR3 has 16 amino acids. In DNA, the CDR3 is TGTGCCAGCAGCTCTAGCCGACTAGCGGGGGGCAGGGAGCAGTTCTTC. This encodes CASSSSRLAGGREQFF.

The chain joins TRBV7-9 to TRBJ2-5; possible D gene TRBD1, 5 bases. CDR1 is SEHNR and CDR2 is FQNEAQ in the germline V gene (reference sequence). This CDR3 is built from 13 residues. With 1 base removed from V and 5 bases from J, the gap between germline ends came to 8 bases. The CDR3 loop reads CASSLGQSETQYF. Written as DNA, the CDR3 is TGTGCCAGCAGCTTAGGACAGTCGGAGACCCAGTACTTC.

The J gene is TRBJ1-4, the V gene TRBV19; D perhaps matches TRBD1 (5 bases). V shed 6 bases and J shed 4 bases, with 12 bases lying between them. Germline loops: CDR1 LNHDA, CDR2 SQIVND (reference sequence). The CDR3 totals 14 residues. CDR3 coding DNA: TGTGCCAGTAGACCGGGACCGCTTAATGAAAAACTGTTTTTT. It is translated as CASRPGPLNEKLFF.

This clone has only a few counts. This sequence joins TRBV29-1 and TRBJ2-2; D could derive from TRBD1 or TRBD2 (5 bases each). CDR1 SQVTM and CDR2 ANQGSEA come from the germline V gene. The CDR3 consists of 14 residues. Trimming took off 4 bases at V and 2 bases at J, with 11 bases between the two ends. Written as DNA, the CDR3 is TGCAGCGTTGCGAGGGGCCTTAACACCGGGGAGCTGTTTTTT. As protein: CSVARGLNTGELFF.

J is TRBJ1-1 and V is TRBV5-1; 8 positions match TRBD1. The ends lost 4 bases at V and 1 base at J; junction bases unmatched: 6. Germline values: CDR1 SGHRS, CDR2 YFSETQ. The CDR3 runs 15 residues. The CDR3 loop reads CASSPFGQGNTEAFF. The CDR3 nucleotides read TGCGCCAGCAGCCCTTTCGGACAGGGGAACACTGAAGCTTTCTTT.

The J gene is TRBJ1-1, the V gene TRBV7-9; D is unclear. V shed 1 base and J shed 1 base, with 7 bases lying between them. Germline V gene sequence: CDR1 SEHNR, CDR2 FQNEAQ (reference sequence). The CDR3 is 14 amino acids. The CDR3 is CASSLVAGNTEAFF. In nucleotides, the CDR3 is TGTGCCAGCAGCTTAGTAGCAGGGAACACTGAAGCTTTCTTT.

This chain joins TRBV30 and TRBJ1-2; no clear D gene. Trimming stripped 0 bases from V and 5 bases from J, with 10 bases between. The CDR3 sequence is 13 residues long. Germline V CDR1 and CDR2: GTSNPN, SVGIG (reference sequence). The CDR3, as DNA: TGTGCCTGGAGTGTATCTGGTCTTTATGGCTACACCTTC. This gives the protein CAWSVSGLYGYTF.

The J gene is TRBJ1-2, the V gene TRBV19; the D is unclear. CDR3 length: 9 residues. Germline CDR1 and CDR2: LNHDA and SQIVND (reference sequence). Trimming took 8 bases from V and 6 from J, leaving 4 bases between them. CDR3 region: CASGDGYTF. The CDR3 region has the DNA TGTGCCAGTGGCGATGGCTACACCTTC.

V and J are TRBV10-2 and TRBJ2-7, with D perhaps TRBD2 (6 bases). Trimming shortened V by 6 bases and J by 0 bases, and 15 bases separated the two germline ends. CDR3 length: 15 residues. Germline V gene sequence: CDR1 WSHSY, CDR2 SAAADI. CDR3 sequence (DNA): TGCGCCAGCAGACCGGGAGAGGCAAGCTCCTACGAGCAGTACTTC. Translating gives CASRPGEASSYEQYF.

V is TRBV29-1 and J is TRBJ2-3; D possibly corresponds to TRBD2 (5 bases). The CDR3 spans 14 residues. Per the germline V gene, CDR1 is SQVTM and CDR2 is ANQGSEA. Trimming stripped 5 bases from V and 6 bases from J, with 18 bases between. CDR3 DNA: TGCAGCGTTCGGGGATCAATTAGTGGGGATACGCAGTATTTT. Translation gives CSVRGSISGDTQYF.

This clone was detected once. The V and J genes are TRBV23-1 and TRBJ2-6; D not certain. TRBV23-1 is an open reading frame whose function is uncertain. Trimming took off 4 bases at V and 0 bases at J, with 13 bases between the two ends. The CDR3 is 17 residues long. This CDR3 reads CASSLGRSHSGANVLTF. The CDR3, as DNA: TGCGCCAGCAGTCTTGGCAGGAGCCACTCTGGGGCCAACGTCCTGACTTTC.

This clone appeared a few times. The rearrangement joins TRBV29-1 to TRBJ2-3; 8 bases map to TRBD2. Germline CDR1 is SQVTM and CDR2 is ANQGSEA. This CDR3 contains 14 residues. J lost 1 base, V lost 6 bases, and 6 bases had no gene match. For the CDR3, the DNA is TGCAGCGTAAACGGGGGGGACGGCACAGATACGCAGTATTTT. Protein: CSVNGGDGTDTQYF.

This sequence joins TRBV5-6 and TRBJ1-1; a possible D gene is TRBD1 (5 bases). The CDR3 is made up of 12 amino acids. Germline V gives CDR1 SGHDT, CDR2 YYEEEE. V dropped 6 bases and J dropped 5 bases, with 11 bases sitting between them. The CDR3 loop is CASKLWGTEAFF. CDR3 nucleotides: TGTGCCAGCAAACTTTGGGGGACTGAAGCTTTCTTT.

The rearrangement joins TRBV2 to TRBJ2-5; TRBD1 matches at 8 bases. V lost 7 bases to trimming and J lost 5 bases; unmatched junction nucleotides: 9. The CDR3 loop spans 14 amino acids. Germline values: CDR1 SNHLY, CDR2 FYNNEI. DNA for the CDR3: TGTGCCAGCAAGGGAAACAGGGGGAAGGAGACCCAGTACTTC. It yields the protein CASKGNRGKETQYF.

This clone came up many times. V is TRBV25-1 and J is TRBJ2-1, with D possibly being TRBD2 (5 bases). CDR3 length: 14 amino acids. Germline values: CDR1 MGHDK, CDR2 SYGVNS. Trimming cost V 1 base and J 4 bases, with 8 bases left between them. For the CDR3, the DNA is TGTGCCAGCAGTGAATTCGGGGTGTACAATGAGCAGTTCTTC. It is translated as CASSEFGVYNEQFF.

The chain is built from TRBV2 and TRBJ1-1, with 7 bases fitting TRBD1. CDR1 SNHLY and CDR2 FYNNEI come from the germline V gene. V was pared by 5 bases and J by 6 bases, with 3 bases of the junction left unmatched. The CDR3 has 12 residues. CDR3 DNA: TGTGCCAGCAGTTTCAGGGGGGCTGAAGCTTTCTTT. Translation gives CASSFRGAEAFF.

The chain couples TRBV7-9 to TRBJ1-4; TRBD1 might be the D (6 bases). V shed 5 bases and J shed 7 bases, with 20 bases lying between them. CDR3 size: 16 residues. Germline lookup yields CDR1 SEHNR and CDR2 FQNEAQ (reference sequence). The CDR3 protein is CASSRPKGGEVEKLFF. In DNA, the CDR3 is TGTGCCAGCAGCCGCCCAAAAGGGGGGGAAGTTGAAAAACTGTTTTTT.

This clone showed up just a few times. The V gene is TRBV5-4, the J gene TRBJ1-1; the D gene is possibly TRBD1 (5 bases). Germline loops: CDR1 SGHNT, CDR2 YYREEE (reference sequence). The germline V and J ends were trimmed by 0 bases and 11 bases, with 14 bases remaining between them. The CDR3 runs to 13 residues. The CDR3 DNA reads TGTGCCAGCAGCTTGGCAGGGACTGGGGTGGCTTTCTTT. This gives the protein CASSLAGTGVAFF.

This clone has just a few counts. The genes are TRBV2 and TRBJ2-4; 7 bases align to TRBD2. In germline, CDR1 is SNHLY, CDR2 FYNNEI. CDR3 size: 11 residues. The J segment lost 8 bases and the V segment lost 6 bases, leaving 1 base of the junction unmatched. CDR3 DNA sequence: TGTGCCAGCAGCGGGGGGTACATTCAGTACTTC. The encoded protein is CASSGGYIQYF.

The J gene is TRBJ2-3, the V gene TRBV30; possibly TRBD1 or TRBD2 for D (6 bases each). This CDR3 has 15 residues. V was trimmed by 3 bases and J by 5 bases, leaving 18 bases between them. Germline lookup yields CDR1 GTSNPN and CDR2 SVGIG (reference sequence). Here the CDR3 DNA reads TGTGCCTGGAGCCAACGGTGGGGGGCCGAAGATACGCAGTATTTT. This gives the protein CAWSQRWGAEDTQYF.

V is TRBV23-1 and J is TRBJ2-5, with a possible D match to TRBD1 (5 bases). TRBV23-1 counts as an open reading frame of uncertain function. The CDR3 contains 16 residues. The V gene lost 3 bases and the J gene lost 3 bases, with 17 bases spanning the gap. CDR3 DNA sequence: TGCGCCAGCAGTCATCCGACAGAAAAACCTGAAGAGACCCAGTACTTC. The encoded protein is CASSHPTEKPEETQYF.